This T cell receptor (beta chain) was sequenced for a study of response to subunit inactivated influenza vaccine. Overall study results and limits: Each seasonal flu vaccination may recruit only limited new T cells, authors suggested.

From the RT-PCR reads, TCRdb called clonotypes with MiXCR, one entry per CDR3 protein. The sample lists fewer than 600,000 distinct CDR3 sequences; roughly 7.6% were seen once. Germline loops: CDR1 SEHNR, CDR2 FQNEAQ (reference sequence). The CDR3 covers 13 residues. The V gene lost 5 bases and the J gene lost 9 bases, with 11 bases spanning the gap. This clonotype was observed at least ten times. Its antigen is undetermined. The TCR sequence derives from a man aged 45 to 75 who received an inactivated influenza vaccine. The chain uses TRBV7-9 and TRBJ1-6, with D tentatively TRBD1 (5 bases). The sequenced sample was PBMCs from blood, obtained around 25 months after vaccination. CDR3 bases: TGTGCCAGCAGCCCCGGGGACGGTTCACCCCTCCACTTT. Residues: CASSPGDGSPLHF. The full variable domain, in which reference TRBV7-9 and TRBJ1-6 provide the parts outside the CDR3, is DTGVSQNPRHKITKRGQNVTFRCDPISEHNRLYWYRQTLGQGPEFLTYFQNEAQLEKSRLLSDRFSAERPKGSFSTLEIQRTEQGDSAMYLCASSPGDGSPLHFGNGTRLTVT.